What follows are 14 T cell receptor beta chains derived from one specimen sequenced in a study of a mutant IDH1 vaccine in newly diagnosed glioma. These receptors lack a known antigen. The time point is: week 47, end of study. The investigators gave 300 ug of mutant IDH1 20-mer peptide in each vaccine dose, together with topical imiquimod. The method was immunoSEQ multiplex PCR; TCRdb's version includes in-frame clones alone and lacks a portion of them. This table has 30,000 or so clones, about 80% appearing once. The sequences come from PBMCs, collected from a glioma patient whose treatment included an IDH1 peptide vaccine. The receptors derive from a young man with glioma.

V is TRBV18 and J is TRBJ2-7; tentative D call: TRBD1 (5 bases). The CDR3 covers 14 residues. The germline gives CDR1 KGHSH, CDR2 LQKENI. Trimming cost V 2 bases and J 3 bases, with 11 bases left between them. CDR3 in amino acids: CASSPTGQLYEQYF. In nucleotides, the CDR3 is TGTGCCAGCTCACCAACAGGACAACTCTACGAGCAGTACTTC.

V and J are TRBV10-3 and TRBJ1-2, with 7 bases lining up with TRBD1. The ends lost 4 bases at V and 7 bases at J; junction bases unmatched: 6. The CDR3 consists of 13 residues. Germline CDR1 is ENHRY and CDR2 is SYGVKD. Here the CDR3 DNA reads TGTGCCATCAGTGGGAACAACAGGGGTGGCTACACCTTC. As protein: CAISGNNRGGYTF.

The chain has TRBV5-1 and TRBJ2-1; 10 bases map to TRBD1. The V gene end was trimmed by 4 bases and the J gene end by 4 bases; junction bases not matched to a gene: 8. CDR1 SGHRS and CDR2 YFSETQ come from the germline V gene. The CDR3 spans 16 residues. CDR3 in DNA: TGCGCCAGCAGCCTAAAAGGACAGGGGGGTTACAATGAGCAGTTCTTC. Translation: CASSLKGQGGYNEQFF.

The V and J genes are TRBV28 and TRBJ1-1; D unclear. V gave up 3 bases and J gave up 3 bases, with 8 bases separating them. Per the germline V gene, CDR1 is MDHEN and CDR2 is SYDVKM. This CDR3 has 13 amino acids. The CDR3 bases are TGTGCCAGCAGTTTCAGACAATACACTGAAGCTTTCTTT. It is translated as CASSFRQYTEAFF.

The chain has TRBV25-1 and TRBJ2-1; 7 bases agree with TRBD2. The CDR3 length is 16 residues. Germline-derived CDR1 and CDR2 are MGHDK and SYGVNS. Trimming took 1 base from V and 1 from J; bases not matched to a gene: 4. In DNA form, the CDR3 reads TGTGCCAGCAGTGAATCTCTAGCGGTTTCCTACAATGAGCAGTTCTTC. This translates into CASSESLAVSYNEQFF. The full variable domain, with the rest looked up from reference TRBV25-1 and TRBJ2-1, is EADIYQTPRYLVIGTGKKITLECSQTMGHDKMYWYQQDPGMELHLIHYSYGVNSTEKGDLSSESTVSRIRTEHFPLTLESARPSHTSQYLCASSESLAVSYNEQFFGPGTRLTVL.

This chain links TRBV5-5 with TRBJ1-2; the match to TRBD1 covers 7 bases. With 0 bases clipped from V and 6 bases from J, the junction kept 14 bases outside the gene matches. This CDR3 is 17 amino acids long. In germline, CDR1 is SGHKS, CDR2 YYEKEE (reference sequence). In nucleotides, the CDR3 is TGTGCCAGCAGCTTGGCACTCCCCCGGGACAGTGTAAATGGCTACACCTTC. It codes for CASSLALPRDSVNGYTF.

The chain links TRBV29-1 to TRBJ1-1, with D perhaps TRBD1 (5 bases). This CDR3 is built from 15 residues. V lost 4 bases and J lost 3, with 18 bases in between. Germline V gene lookup returns CDR1 SQVTM and CDR2 ANQGSEA. CDR3 sequence: CSVGIGPGGDTEAFF. In nucleotides, the CDR3 is TGCAGCGTTGGGATAGGGCCCGGGGGTGACACTGAAGCTTTCTTT.

This sequence joins TRBV30 and TRBJ2-1; 8 bases match TRBD1. This CDR3 is 16 amino acids long. Germline-derived CDR1 and CDR2 are GTSNPN and SVGIG (reference sequence). J gave up 1 base and V 4 bases, and 9 bases lay outside the gene matches. The CDR3: CAWNRGRTGSYNEQFF. In nucleotides, the CDR3 is TGTGCCTGGAATCGGGGCCGGACAGGGTCCTACAATGAGCAGTTCTTC.

This sequence joins TRBV29-1 and TRBJ1-1; 8 nucleotides align to TRBD1. The CDR3 has 14 residues. Looked up from germline, CDR1 is SQVTM and CDR2 is ANQGSEA. V lost 4 bases to trimming and J lost 4 bases; unmatched junction nucleotides: 8. The chain's CDR3 is CSVGSGQGVTEAFF. The CDR3 DNA reads as TGCAGCGTTGGAAGCGGACAGGGAGTCACTGAAGCTTTCTTT. Complete variable domain (other parts from reference TRBV29-1 and TRBJ1-1): SAVISQKPSRDICQRGTSLTIQCQVDSQVTMMFWYRQQPGQSLTLIATANQGSEATYESGFVIDKFPISRPNLTFSTLTVSNMSPEDSSIYLCSVGSGQGVTEAFFGQGTRLTVV.

The chain employs TRBV27 and TRBJ2-3; D is uncertain. Germline V gene sequence: CDR1 MNHEY, CDR2 SMNVEV (reference sequence). The CDR3 sequence is 15 residues long. Trimming pared 3 bases from V and 0 bases from J, leaving 10 bases between. The CDR3 is CASSFSGPSTDTQYF. CDR3 nucleotides: TGTGCCAGCAGTTTCTCCGGCCCCAGCACAGATACGCAGTATTTT.

The V call is TRBV5-1, the J call TRBJ2-7, with 12 positions matching TRBD2. CDR3 length: 15 amino acids. The V gene's germline CDR1 is SGHRS and CDR2 YFSETQ. The trim removed 9 bases at V and 2 bases at J, leaving 9 bases unmatched. The CDR3, as DNA: TGCGCCACCCGAATCGGACTAGCGGGGACCTACGAGCAGTACTTC. Its translation: CATRIGLAGTYEQYF.

The chain is built from TRBV30 and TRBJ2-7; TRBD1 agrees at 11 bases. V lost 0 bases, J lost 2 bases, and 3 bases stayed unmatched. Germline-derived CDR1 and CDR2 are GTSNPN and SVGIG (reference sequence). The CDR3 is 15 amino acids. CDR3 loop: CAWSVRDRGTYEQYF. The CDR3 DNA sequence: TGTGCCTGGAGTGTGCGGGACAGGGGGACCTACGAGCAGTACTTC.

This clone was recorded a few times. The rearrangement links TRBV30 to TRBJ2-2; D call uncertain. CDR3 size: 14 residues. Trimming cost V 0 bases and J 1 base, with 6 bases left between them. Looked up from germline, CDR1 is GTSNPN and CDR2 is SVGIG (reference sequence). The CDR3 sequence is CAWSVLQNTGELFF. CDR3 nucleotides: TGTGCCTGGAGTGTACTTCAGAACACCGGGGAGCTGTTTTTT.

The V and J genes are TRBV13 and TRBJ2-2, with D hard to call. Between the trimmed V and J ends, which lost 3 bases and 4 bases, there was a span of 6 bases. This CDR3 contains 13 residues. Germline V lookup: CDR1 PRHDT, CDR2 FYEKMQ (reference sequence). The CDR3 region is CASSFRTTGELFF. The CDR3 DNA sequence: TGTGCCAGCAGCTTCCGGACCACCGGGGAGCTGTTTTTT.